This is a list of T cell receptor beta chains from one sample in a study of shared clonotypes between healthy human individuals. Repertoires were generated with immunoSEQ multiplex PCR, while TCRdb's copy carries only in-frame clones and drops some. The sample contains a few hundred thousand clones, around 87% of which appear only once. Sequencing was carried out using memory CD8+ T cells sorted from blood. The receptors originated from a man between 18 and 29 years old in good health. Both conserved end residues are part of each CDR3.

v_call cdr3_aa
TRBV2 CASSEQGEGITEAFF
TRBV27 CASSLSEGADTQYF
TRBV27 CASSPIGGNGYF
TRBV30 CVYSASGLWDEQFF
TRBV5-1 CASSLGGGSPLHF
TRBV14 CASSQDRNTAYGYTF
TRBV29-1 CSVEEGLGYGYTF
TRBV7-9 CASSYLRTGYYNEQFF
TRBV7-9 CASSPTGQPINYGYTF
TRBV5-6 CASSFVGQSYEQYF
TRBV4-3 CASSQGHPGDTGTDTQYF
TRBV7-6 CASSSPGQGTYEQYF
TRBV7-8 CASSASGSNYNEQFF
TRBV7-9 CASSFGQGRGNQPQHF
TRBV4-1 CASSQIGQGRHEQYF
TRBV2 CASHPIPDTQETQYF
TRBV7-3 CASSATGDPEAFF
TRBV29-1 CSVEVLLAGAWNTGELFF
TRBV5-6 CASSSGRAYEQYF
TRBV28 CASSLFNNPYEQYF
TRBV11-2 CASSLRGNPSYEQYF
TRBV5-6 CASSLDLAGGSYEQYF
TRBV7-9 CASSLGGWEGQYAYEQYF
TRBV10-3 CATNSRGLDGNTIYF
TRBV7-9 CASSPRQGISYEQYF
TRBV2 CASMRDANTGELFF
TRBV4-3 CASSQAPVQWPKNIQYF
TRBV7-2 CASSALTGYEQYF
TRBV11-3 CASSLAQDYEQYF
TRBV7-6 CASSFWRQSNEQFF
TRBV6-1 CASNPGTNEQFF
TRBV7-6 CASSSGWREDNEQYF
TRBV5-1 CASSLEQGYGYTF
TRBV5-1 CASSFRTDTQYF
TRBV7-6 CASSPGGGGGGYEQYF
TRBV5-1 CASSPHKEGAYYGYTF
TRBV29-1 CSVEDHNEQFF
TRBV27 CASSFGHTSYEQYF
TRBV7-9 CASSLEGRGGRADTF
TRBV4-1 CASSQDRPSGAYEQYF
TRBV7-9 CASSLVPGEAFF
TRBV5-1 CASSLNQRNTIYF
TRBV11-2 CASSSLASTNTGELFF
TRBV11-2 CASSLRTGGPYEQYF
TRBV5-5 CASSLIWDSPLHF
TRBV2 CASSEVGAGVYIQYF
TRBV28 CASTPEGWEKLFF
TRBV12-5 CASGLGPRYNEQFF
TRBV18 CASSPATAGNTIYF